This T cell receptor (delta chain) is drawn from a study of gamma delta lymphoproliferative disorders and STAT genes. Across the whole study: Gamma-chain libraries were built from at least 50 ng of genomic DNA with the LymphoTrack Dx TCRG Assay. Delta-chain libraries followed the EuroClonality-NGS standard operating procedure. Study results and limitations: Public or private status of leukemic clones needs confirmation. Delta repertoires did not separate groups, but patient gamma repertoires clustered apart.

The receptor sequences were amplified from genomic DNA of peripheral blood mononuclear cells. Notes on this clone: Its antigen is currently unknown. TCRdb attributes to this sequence the protein of a much larger clone, which differs from the DNA translation at residue 12; a read error is likely, and the protein displayed is translated from the DNA.

The CDR3 totals 21 residues. CDR1 is GEAIGNYY and CDR2 is EKD in the germline V gene. The ends lost 3 bases at V and 2 bases at J; junction bases unmatched: 13. TCRdb ran CATT on the multiplex PCR reads. The sample holds about 3,400 delta-chain clones, under 1.2% seen once. Input material: blood. The sequence came from a human donor in good health. This rearrangement joins TRDV2 to TRDJ3; TRDD3 matches 12 bases. CDR3 nucleotide sequence: TGTGCCTGTGACTTGGTTGAACTGGGGGATACTTCGGCCTGGGACACCCGACAGATGTTTTTC. Residues: CACDLVELGDTSAWDTRQMFF.